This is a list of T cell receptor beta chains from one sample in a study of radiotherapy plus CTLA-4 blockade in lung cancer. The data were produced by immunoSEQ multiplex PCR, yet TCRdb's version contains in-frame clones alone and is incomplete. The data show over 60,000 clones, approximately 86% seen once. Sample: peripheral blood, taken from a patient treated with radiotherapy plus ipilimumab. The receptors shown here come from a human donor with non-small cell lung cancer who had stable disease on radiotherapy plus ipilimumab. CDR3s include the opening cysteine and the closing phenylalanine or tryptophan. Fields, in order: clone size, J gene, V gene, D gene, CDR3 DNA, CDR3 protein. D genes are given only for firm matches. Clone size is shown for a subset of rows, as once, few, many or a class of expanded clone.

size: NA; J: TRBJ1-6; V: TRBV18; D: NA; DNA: TGTGCCAGCTCACGAGACAGAGATAATTCACCCCTCCACTTT; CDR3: CASSRDRDNSPLHF
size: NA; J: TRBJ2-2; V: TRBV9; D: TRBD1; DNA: TGTGCCAGCAGCGTAGCCGGGACAGGGGCTAACACCGGGGAGCTGTTTTTT; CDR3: CASSVAGTGANTGELFF
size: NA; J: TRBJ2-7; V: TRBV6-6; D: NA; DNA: TGTGCCAGCAGTTACGCACTAGCAGGGTCCTACGAGCAGTACTTC; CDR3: CASSYALAGSYEQYF
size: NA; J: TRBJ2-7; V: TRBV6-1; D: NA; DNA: TGTGCCAGCAGTGAAGCGCGGGCAACCTCCGAGCAGTACTTC; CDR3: CASSEARATSEQYF
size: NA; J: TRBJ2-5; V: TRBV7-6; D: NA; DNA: TGTGCCAGCAGCTTAGCGGGAGAGACCCAGTACTTC; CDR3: CASSLAGETQYF
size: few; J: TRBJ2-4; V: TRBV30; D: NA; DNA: TGTGCCTGGGAGAGGGAGGGGGTAAACATTCAGTACTTC; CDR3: CAWEREGVNIQYF
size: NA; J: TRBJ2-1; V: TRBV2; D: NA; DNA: TGTGCCAGCAGTGTAGTGTCCTACAATGAGCAGTTCTTC; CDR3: CASSVVSYNEQFF
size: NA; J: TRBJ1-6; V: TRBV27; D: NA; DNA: TGTGCCAGCACCCGGGGGAGGAGCTCCTATAATTCACCCCTCCACTTT; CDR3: CASTRGRSSYNSPLHF
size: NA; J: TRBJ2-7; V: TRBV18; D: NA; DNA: TGTGCCAGCTCACCACTCACCGAATACGAGCAGTACTTC; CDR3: CASSPLTEYEQYF
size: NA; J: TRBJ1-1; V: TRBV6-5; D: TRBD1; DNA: TGTGCCAGCAGTTACTCGAAAAGGGGGCATTTGGGAGCTTTCTTT; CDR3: CASSYSKRGHLGAFF
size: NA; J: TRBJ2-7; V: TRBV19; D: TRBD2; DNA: TGTGCCAGTAGTCGGACTAGCGGGGGGGCCTACGAGCAGTACTTC; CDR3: CASSRTSGGAYEQYF
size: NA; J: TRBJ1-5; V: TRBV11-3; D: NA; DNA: TGTGCCAGCAGCTATGATAGCAATCAGCCCCAGCATTTT; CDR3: CASSYDSNQPQHF
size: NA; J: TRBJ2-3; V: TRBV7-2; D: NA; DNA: TGTGCCAGCAGGGCTAGCACAGATACGCAGTATTTT; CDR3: CASRASTDTQYF
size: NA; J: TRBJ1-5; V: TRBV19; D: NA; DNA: TGTGCCAGTAGTATAGCAGGGGACGACAATCAGCCCCAGCATTTT; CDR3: CASSIAGDDNQPQHF
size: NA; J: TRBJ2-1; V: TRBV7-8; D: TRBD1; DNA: TGTGCCAGCAGCCGGGACAGACTACCTTACAATGAGCAGTTCTTC; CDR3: CASSRDRLPYNEQFF
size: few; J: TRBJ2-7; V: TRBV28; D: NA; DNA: TGTGCCAGCAAGTACGGCAGGGCGACTACCTACGAGCAGTACTTC; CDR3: CASKYGRATTYEQYF
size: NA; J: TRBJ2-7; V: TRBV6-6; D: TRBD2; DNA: TGTGCCAGCAGTATACTAGCGTCCTACGAGCAGTACTTC; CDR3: CASSILASYEQYF
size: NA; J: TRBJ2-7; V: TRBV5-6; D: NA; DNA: TGTGCCAGCGTCCGAGGGTTAACGAGCTACGAGCAGTACTTC; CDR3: CASVRGLTSYEQYF
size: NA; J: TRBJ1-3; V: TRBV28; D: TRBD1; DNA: TGTGCCAGCAGTTCGGAGGGGGCAAGCGGAAACACCATATATTTT; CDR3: CASSSEGASGNTIYF
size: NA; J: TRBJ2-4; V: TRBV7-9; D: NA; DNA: TGTGCCAGCAGCTCCGGGCGAGGCAAAAACATTCAGTACTTC; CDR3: CASSSGRGKNIQYF
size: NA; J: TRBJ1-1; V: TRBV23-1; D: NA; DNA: TGCGCCCAGACACTGAGCACTGAAGCTTTCTTT; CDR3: CAQTLSTEAFF
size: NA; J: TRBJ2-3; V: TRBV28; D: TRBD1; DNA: TGTGCCAGCAGTTACGACAGGGAAGGGACAGATACGCAGTATTTT; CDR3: CASSYDREGTDTQYF
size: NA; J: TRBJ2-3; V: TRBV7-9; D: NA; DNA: TGTGCCAGCAGCCACTGGGGCGTAGATACGCAGTATTTT; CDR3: CASSHWGVDTQYF
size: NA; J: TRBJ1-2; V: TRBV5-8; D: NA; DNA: TGTGCCAGCAGCTTACAGCGCGGACATGGCTACACCTTC; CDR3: CASSLQRGHGYTF
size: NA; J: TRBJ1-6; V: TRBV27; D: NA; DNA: TGTGCCAGCAGTTTATTGGCAGGAAGAGACTCACCCCTCCACTTT; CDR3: CASSLLAGRDSPLHF
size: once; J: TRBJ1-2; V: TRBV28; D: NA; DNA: TGTGCCAGCCAGAAAGGGACATTCCTTCCAAGCGATGGCTACACCTTC; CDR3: CASQKGTFLPSDGYTF
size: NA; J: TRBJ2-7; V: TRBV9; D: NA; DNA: TGTGCCAGCAGCGCCACGGGGTCTCATGTATCCCTATACGAGCAGTACTTC; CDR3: CASSATGSHVSLYEQYF
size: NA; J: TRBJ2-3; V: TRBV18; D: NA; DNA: TGTGCCAGCTCACCATCCGGAGATACGCAGTATTTT; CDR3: CASSPSGDTQYF
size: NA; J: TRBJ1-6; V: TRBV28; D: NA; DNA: TGTGCCAGCAGTCCCCGACAGACCTATTCACCCCTCCACTTT; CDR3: CASSPRQTYSPLHF
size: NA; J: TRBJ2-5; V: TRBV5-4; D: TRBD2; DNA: TGTGCCAGCAGCATCAAGACTAGCGGGAGTGTAGAGACCCAGTACTTC; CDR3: CASSIKTSGSVETQYF
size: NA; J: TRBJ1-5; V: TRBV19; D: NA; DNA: TGTGCCAGTAGCATGACCCGGGACAGCAATCAGCCCCAGCATTTT; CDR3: CASSMTRDSNQPQHF